The sequence of this T cell receptor beta chain was determined in a study of T cell repertoires in cytomegalovirus infection. CDR1 and CDR2 from the germline V gene are SGHVS and FNYEAQ. This CDR3 has 15 amino acids. Regarding this clonotype: Its specificity is not known. Its ends do not fully match the called genes, so a read error is possible.

MiXCR, applied by TCRdb to the reads, yields one record per CDR3 protein. The sample lists about a million distinct CDR3 sequences; under 40% were seen once. This clonotype was sampled from a human donor in good health (CMV status not recorded). Some clones in this sample may be carry-over from other donors' samples. Sequenced here: cultured CD8+ T cells from PBMCs, sampled from culture after CMV antigen stimulation. This chain uses TRBV7-6 with TRBJ2-5, with D perhaps given as TRBD1 or TRBD2 (5 bases each). The CDR3, as DNA: TGTGCTAGCAGCTTAGGGGACGGGAACCAAGAGACCCAGTACTTC. Translating gives CASSLGDGNQETQYF. Full variable domain (missing parts from reference TRBV7-6 and TRBJ2-5): GAGVSQSPRYKVTKRGQDVALRCDPISGHVSLYWYRQALGQGPEFLTYFNYEAQQDKSGLPNDRFSAERPEGSISTLTIQRTEQRDSAMYRCASSLGDGNQETQYFGPGTRLLVL.